This is a list of T cell receptor beta chains from one sample in a study of T cell responses to AZD1222 COVID-19 vaccine. TCRdb's table, derived via immunoSEQ multiplex PCR, lists solely in-frame clones and lacks some. The profile shows 120,000 or so clones, 80% to 90% of them singletons. The input for sequencing was peripheral blood, taken 28 days after the second AZD1222 dose. These receptors all come from an adult who received the AZD1222 COVID-19 vaccine. Each CDR3 is given with its conserved first and last residue. The order of the fields is clone size, J gene, D gene, CDR3 length, V gene, CDR3 DNA, CDR3 protein. D genes are given only for firm matches. For some rows the clone size is stated as once, few or many, or as a class when expanded; others skip it.

abundance: .
j_gene: TRBJ1-5
d_gene: TRBD1
len: 15
v_gene: TRBV3-1/TRBV3-2
CDR3nt: TGTGCCAGCAGCCCGTGGACAGGGCGCAATCAGCCCCAGCATTTT
CDR3aa: CASSPWTGRNQPQHF

abundance: .
j_gene: TRBJ2-6
d_gene: .
len: 18
v_gene: TRBV19
CDR3nt: TGTGCCAGTAGTATTCAGAGCATGATGAGCTCTGGGGCCAACGTCCTGACTTTC
CDR3aa: CASSIQSMMSSGANVLTF

abundance: .
j_gene: TRBJ1-5
d_gene: .
len: 14
v_gene: TRBV7-9
CDR3nt: TGTGCCAGCAGCCAGGGCACGGGCGATCAGCCCCAGCATTTT
CDR3aa: CASSQGTGDQPQHF

abundance: once
j_gene: TRBJ1-2
d_gene: .
len: 14
v_gene: TRBV6-5
CDR3nt: TGTGCCAGCAGTTACGCAGCCAGGAACTATGGCTACACCTTC
CDR3aa: CASSYAARNYGYTF

abundance: .
j_gene: TRBJ2-7
d_gene: .
len: 15
v_gene: TRBV3-1/TRBV3-2
CDR3nt: TGTGCCAGCAGCCAAGATAGCCAGTTCCTAGACGAGCAGTACTTC
CDR3aa: CASSQDSQFLDEQYF

abundance: .
j_gene: TRBJ1-2
d_gene: .
len: 14
v_gene: TRBV30
CDR3nt: TGTGCCTGGAGCTACCAGGGAGCTAACTATGGCTACACCTTC
CDR3aa: CAWSYQGANYGYTF

abundance: .
j_gene: TRBJ1-1
d_gene: .
len: 13
v_gene: TRBV7-2
CDR3nt: TGTGCCAGCAGCCGTGGGGGGAACACTGAAGCTTTCTTT
CDR3aa: CASSRGGNTEAFF

abundance: .
j_gene: TRBJ2-3
d_gene: .
len: 15
v_gene: TRBV4-3
CDR3nt: TGCGCCAGCAGCCAAGTCTTGGATTTCACAGATACGCAGTATTTT
CDR3aa: CASSQVLDFTDTQYF

abundance: once
j_gene: TRBJ1-2
d_gene: .
len: 15
v_gene: TRBV28
CDR3nt: TGTGCCACTGCGACCGGGCGGATCCAGAACTATGGCTACACCTTC
CDR3aa: CATATGRIQNYGYTF

abundance: .
j_gene: TRBJ1-5
d_gene: .
len: 12
v_gene: TRBV28
CDR3nt: TGTGCCAGCAGCCTCCCCGTGGGGCCCCAGCATTTT
CDR3aa: CASSLPVGPQHF

abundance: .
j_gene: TRBJ1-4
d_gene: TRBD1
len: 16
v_gene: TRBV4-3
CDR3nt: TGCGCCAGCAGCCCCCAGACAGGGTACAATAATGAAAAACTGTTTTTT
CDR3aa: CASSPQTGYNNEKLFF

abundance: .
j_gene: TRBJ1-6
d_gene: .
len: 16
v_gene: TRBV19
CDR3nt: TGTGCCAGTAAAGAATTAAGGGGGGCGCGGAGTTCACCCCTCCACTTT
CDR3aa: CASKELRGARSSPLHF

abundance: .
j_gene: TRBJ1-1
d_gene: TRBD1
len: 14
v_gene: TRBV19
CDR3nt: TGTGCCAGTACCCCGACCCGACAGGGGACGCCAGCTTTCTTT
CDR3aa: CASTPTRQGTPAFF

abundance: .
j_gene: TRBJ2-2
d_gene: TRBD2
len: 15
v_gene: TRBV6-5
CDR3nt: TGTGCCAGCACCGGAGCGGGGGGGCGAAACGGGGAGCTGTTTTTT
CDR3aa: CASTGAGGRNGELFF

abundance: .
j_gene: TRBJ1-1
d_gene: .
len: 14
v_gene: TRBV7-2
CDR3nt: TGTGCCAGCAGCCCCTACAGGGCTCACACTGAAGCTTTCTTT
CDR3aa: CASSPYRAHTEAFF

abundance: .
j_gene: TRBJ1-1
d_gene: TRBD1
len: 16
v_gene: TRBV5-1
CDR3nt: TGCGCCAGCAGCCTCCGCGGGGAGCAGGGGGGAACTGAAGCTTTCTTT
CDR3aa: CASSLRGEQGGTEAFF

abundance: .
j_gene: TRBJ2-5
d_gene: TRBD2
len: 13
v_gene: TRBV6-5
CDR3nt: TGTGCCAGCAGACTAGCGGGGGCAGAGACCCAGTACTTC
CDR3aa: CASRLAGAETQYF

abundance: .
j_gene: TRBJ2-7
d_gene: TRBD1
len: 16
v_gene: TRBV18
CDR3nt: TGTGCCAGCTCTCGTGAACAGGGGGCTAGGGTCTACGAGCAGTACTTC
CDR3aa: CASSREQGARVYEQYF

abundance: .
j_gene: TRBJ2-2
d_gene: .
len: 15
v_gene: TRBV18
CDR3nt: TGTGCCAGCTCACCGCAGACAGGGAACACCGGGGAGCTGTTTTTT
CDR3aa: CASSPQTGNTGELFF

abundance: once
j_gene: TRBJ1-5
d_gene: TRBD1
len: 15
v_gene: TRBV5-5
CDR3nt: TGTGCCAGCAGCTTCCGGGACAGGGGCAATCAGCCCCAGCATTTT
CDR3aa: CASSFRDRGNQPQHF

abundance: .
j_gene: TRBJ1-2
d_gene: .
len: 14
v_gene: TRBV3-1/TRBV3-2
CDR3nt: TGTGCCAGCAGTACCCTAAACCCGGGGCATGGCTACACCTTC
CDR3aa: CASSTLNPGHGYTF

abundance: once
j_gene: TRBJ2-3
d_gene: .
len: 12
v_gene: TRBV6-5
CDR3nt: TGTGCCAGCAGGACGAGCACAGATACGCAGTATTTT
CDR3aa: CASRTSTDTQYF

abundance: .
j_gene: TRBJ1-1
d_gene: .
len: 13
v_gene: TRBV12-3/TRBV12-4
CDR3nt: TGTGCCAGCAGTTACAGTAAAGGCACTGAAGCTTTCTTT
CDR3aa: CASSYSKGTEAFF

abundance: .
j_gene: TRBJ1-2
d_gene: TRBD1
len: 13
v_gene: TRBV12-3/TRBV12-4
CDR3nt: TGTGCCAGCAGTCTCGGGACAGGGGATGGCTACACCTTC
CDR3aa: CASSLGTGDGYTF

abundance: .
j_gene: TRBJ2-1
d_gene: TRBD2
len: 16
v_gene: TRBV4-2
CDR3nt: TGTGCCAGCAGCCAAGGTTTCGGCGGGGGGGACAATGAGCAGTTCTTC
CDR3aa: CASSQGFGGGDNEQFF

abundance: .
j_gene: TRBJ2-7
d_gene: .
len: 12
v_gene: TRBV28
CDR3nt: TGTGCCAGCACCGGGGGCACCTACGAGCAGTACTTC
CDR3aa: CASTGGTYEQYF

abundance: .
j_gene: TRBJ1-3
d_gene: .
len: 15
v_gene: TRBV5-1
CDR3nt: TGCGCCAGCAGCTTTTTGGGTCCTTCTGGAAACACCATATATTTT
CDR3aa: CASSFLGPSGNTIYF

abundance: .
j_gene: TRBJ2-2
d_gene: .
len: 14
v_gene: TRBV15
CDR3nt: TGTGCCACCAGCAGAGATGTCGGTGGCGGGGAGCTGTTTTTT
CDR3aa: CATSRDVGGGELFF

abundance: .
j_gene: TRBJ1-2
d_gene: TRBD1
len: 20
v_gene: TRBV19
CDR3nt: TGTGCCAGTACCTATGGACAGGCAGGGACTGGCTACTGGATTCGGATGGGCTACACCTTC
CDR3aa: CASTYGQAGTGYWIRMGYTF

abundance: .
j_gene: TRBJ1-5
d_gene: TRBD1
len: 13
v_gene: TRBV27
CDR3nt: TGTGCCAGCGGAACGACAGGGTTTCAGCCCCAGCATTTT
CDR3aa: CASGTTGFQPQHF

abundance: .
j_gene: TRBJ2-3
d_gene: TRBD1
len: 15
v_gene: TRBV7-3
CDR3nt: TGTGCCAGCAGCTGGACAGGGGGCGAGACAGATACGCAGTATTTT
CDR3aa: CASSWTGGETDTQYF

abundance: .
j_gene: TRBJ1-2
d_gene: .
len: 12
v_gene: TRBV28
CDR3nt: TGTGCCTCGGGGGGGACACCCTATGGCTACACCTTC
CDR3aa: CASGGTPYGYTF

abundance: .
j_gene: TRBJ1-5
d_gene: .
len: 15
v_gene: TRBV7-9
CDR3nt: TGTGCCAGCTTCGGCCCCTTAAATCGGGATCAGCCCCAGCATTTT
CDR3aa: CASFGPLNRDQPQHF

abundance: .
j_gene: TRBJ1-1
d_gene: .
len: 14
v_gene: TRBV12-2
CDR3nt: TGTGCAAGTCGCCGGGGGGCCGGGCCTCATGAAGCTTTCTTT
CDR3aa: CASRRGAGPHEAFF

abundance: .
j_gene: TRBJ1-5
d_gene: .
len: 12
v_gene: TRBV12-3/TRBV12-4
CDR3nt: TGTGCCAGCAGTCCTCCTTATCAGCCCCAGCATTTT
CDR3aa: CASSPPYQPQHF

abundance: .
j_gene: TRBJ1-3
d_gene: TRBD1
len: 14
v_gene: TRBV7-9
CDR3nt: TGTGCCAGCAGCTCGGACAGGGTAGGAAACACCATATATTTT
CDR3aa: CASSSDRVGNTIYF

abundance: .
j_gene: TRBJ1-2
d_gene: TRBD1
len: 14
v_gene: TRBV14
CDR3nt: TGTGCCAGCAGCCCCCGGGACAGGGCTATGGGCTACACCTTC
CDR3aa: CASSPRDRAMGYTF

abundance: .
j_gene: TRBJ2-5
d_gene: TRBD1
len: 16
v_gene: TRBV20-1
CDR3nt: TGCAGTGCTAGTAGCTTGGACAGGGACTACCAAGAGACCCAGTACTTC
CDR3aa: CSASSLDRDYQETQYF

abundance: .
j_gene: TRBJ2-1
d_gene: TRBD2
len: 15
v_gene: TRBV19
CDR3nt: TGTGCCAGTAGACCTCCTAGCGGGGGGCCCAATGAGCAGTTCTTC
CDR3aa: CASRPPSGGPNEQFF

abundance: once
j_gene: TRBJ2-3
d_gene: .
len: 15
v_gene: TRBV7-2
CDR3nt: TGTGCCAGCAGCTTAGAGAGTTGGATTTCCGATACGCAGTATTTT
CDR3aa: CASSLESWISDTQYF